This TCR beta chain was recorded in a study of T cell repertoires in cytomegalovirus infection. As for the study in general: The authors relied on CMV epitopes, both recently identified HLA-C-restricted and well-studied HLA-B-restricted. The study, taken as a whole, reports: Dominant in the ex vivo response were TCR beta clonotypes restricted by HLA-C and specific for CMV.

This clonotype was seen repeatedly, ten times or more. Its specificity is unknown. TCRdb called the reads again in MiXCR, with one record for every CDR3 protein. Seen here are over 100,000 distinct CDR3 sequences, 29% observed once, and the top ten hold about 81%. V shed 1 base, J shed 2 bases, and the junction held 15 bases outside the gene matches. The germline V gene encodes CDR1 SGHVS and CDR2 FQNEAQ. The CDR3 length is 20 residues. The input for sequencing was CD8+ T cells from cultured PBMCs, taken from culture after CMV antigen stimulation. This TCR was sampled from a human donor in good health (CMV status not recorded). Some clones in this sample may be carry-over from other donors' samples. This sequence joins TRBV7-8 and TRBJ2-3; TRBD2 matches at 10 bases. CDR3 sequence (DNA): TGTGCCAGCAGCTTAGGGCTAGCGGGGGTCGATCTATACCTCACAGATACGCAGTATTTT. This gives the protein CASSLGLAGVDLYLTDTQYF. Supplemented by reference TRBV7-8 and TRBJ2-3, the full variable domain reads GAGVSQSPRYKVAKRGQDVALRCDPISGHVSLFWYQQALGQGPEFLTYFQNEAQLDKSGLPSDRFFAERPEGSVSTLKIQRTQQEDSAVYLCASSLGLAGVDLYLTDTQYFGPGTRLTVL.